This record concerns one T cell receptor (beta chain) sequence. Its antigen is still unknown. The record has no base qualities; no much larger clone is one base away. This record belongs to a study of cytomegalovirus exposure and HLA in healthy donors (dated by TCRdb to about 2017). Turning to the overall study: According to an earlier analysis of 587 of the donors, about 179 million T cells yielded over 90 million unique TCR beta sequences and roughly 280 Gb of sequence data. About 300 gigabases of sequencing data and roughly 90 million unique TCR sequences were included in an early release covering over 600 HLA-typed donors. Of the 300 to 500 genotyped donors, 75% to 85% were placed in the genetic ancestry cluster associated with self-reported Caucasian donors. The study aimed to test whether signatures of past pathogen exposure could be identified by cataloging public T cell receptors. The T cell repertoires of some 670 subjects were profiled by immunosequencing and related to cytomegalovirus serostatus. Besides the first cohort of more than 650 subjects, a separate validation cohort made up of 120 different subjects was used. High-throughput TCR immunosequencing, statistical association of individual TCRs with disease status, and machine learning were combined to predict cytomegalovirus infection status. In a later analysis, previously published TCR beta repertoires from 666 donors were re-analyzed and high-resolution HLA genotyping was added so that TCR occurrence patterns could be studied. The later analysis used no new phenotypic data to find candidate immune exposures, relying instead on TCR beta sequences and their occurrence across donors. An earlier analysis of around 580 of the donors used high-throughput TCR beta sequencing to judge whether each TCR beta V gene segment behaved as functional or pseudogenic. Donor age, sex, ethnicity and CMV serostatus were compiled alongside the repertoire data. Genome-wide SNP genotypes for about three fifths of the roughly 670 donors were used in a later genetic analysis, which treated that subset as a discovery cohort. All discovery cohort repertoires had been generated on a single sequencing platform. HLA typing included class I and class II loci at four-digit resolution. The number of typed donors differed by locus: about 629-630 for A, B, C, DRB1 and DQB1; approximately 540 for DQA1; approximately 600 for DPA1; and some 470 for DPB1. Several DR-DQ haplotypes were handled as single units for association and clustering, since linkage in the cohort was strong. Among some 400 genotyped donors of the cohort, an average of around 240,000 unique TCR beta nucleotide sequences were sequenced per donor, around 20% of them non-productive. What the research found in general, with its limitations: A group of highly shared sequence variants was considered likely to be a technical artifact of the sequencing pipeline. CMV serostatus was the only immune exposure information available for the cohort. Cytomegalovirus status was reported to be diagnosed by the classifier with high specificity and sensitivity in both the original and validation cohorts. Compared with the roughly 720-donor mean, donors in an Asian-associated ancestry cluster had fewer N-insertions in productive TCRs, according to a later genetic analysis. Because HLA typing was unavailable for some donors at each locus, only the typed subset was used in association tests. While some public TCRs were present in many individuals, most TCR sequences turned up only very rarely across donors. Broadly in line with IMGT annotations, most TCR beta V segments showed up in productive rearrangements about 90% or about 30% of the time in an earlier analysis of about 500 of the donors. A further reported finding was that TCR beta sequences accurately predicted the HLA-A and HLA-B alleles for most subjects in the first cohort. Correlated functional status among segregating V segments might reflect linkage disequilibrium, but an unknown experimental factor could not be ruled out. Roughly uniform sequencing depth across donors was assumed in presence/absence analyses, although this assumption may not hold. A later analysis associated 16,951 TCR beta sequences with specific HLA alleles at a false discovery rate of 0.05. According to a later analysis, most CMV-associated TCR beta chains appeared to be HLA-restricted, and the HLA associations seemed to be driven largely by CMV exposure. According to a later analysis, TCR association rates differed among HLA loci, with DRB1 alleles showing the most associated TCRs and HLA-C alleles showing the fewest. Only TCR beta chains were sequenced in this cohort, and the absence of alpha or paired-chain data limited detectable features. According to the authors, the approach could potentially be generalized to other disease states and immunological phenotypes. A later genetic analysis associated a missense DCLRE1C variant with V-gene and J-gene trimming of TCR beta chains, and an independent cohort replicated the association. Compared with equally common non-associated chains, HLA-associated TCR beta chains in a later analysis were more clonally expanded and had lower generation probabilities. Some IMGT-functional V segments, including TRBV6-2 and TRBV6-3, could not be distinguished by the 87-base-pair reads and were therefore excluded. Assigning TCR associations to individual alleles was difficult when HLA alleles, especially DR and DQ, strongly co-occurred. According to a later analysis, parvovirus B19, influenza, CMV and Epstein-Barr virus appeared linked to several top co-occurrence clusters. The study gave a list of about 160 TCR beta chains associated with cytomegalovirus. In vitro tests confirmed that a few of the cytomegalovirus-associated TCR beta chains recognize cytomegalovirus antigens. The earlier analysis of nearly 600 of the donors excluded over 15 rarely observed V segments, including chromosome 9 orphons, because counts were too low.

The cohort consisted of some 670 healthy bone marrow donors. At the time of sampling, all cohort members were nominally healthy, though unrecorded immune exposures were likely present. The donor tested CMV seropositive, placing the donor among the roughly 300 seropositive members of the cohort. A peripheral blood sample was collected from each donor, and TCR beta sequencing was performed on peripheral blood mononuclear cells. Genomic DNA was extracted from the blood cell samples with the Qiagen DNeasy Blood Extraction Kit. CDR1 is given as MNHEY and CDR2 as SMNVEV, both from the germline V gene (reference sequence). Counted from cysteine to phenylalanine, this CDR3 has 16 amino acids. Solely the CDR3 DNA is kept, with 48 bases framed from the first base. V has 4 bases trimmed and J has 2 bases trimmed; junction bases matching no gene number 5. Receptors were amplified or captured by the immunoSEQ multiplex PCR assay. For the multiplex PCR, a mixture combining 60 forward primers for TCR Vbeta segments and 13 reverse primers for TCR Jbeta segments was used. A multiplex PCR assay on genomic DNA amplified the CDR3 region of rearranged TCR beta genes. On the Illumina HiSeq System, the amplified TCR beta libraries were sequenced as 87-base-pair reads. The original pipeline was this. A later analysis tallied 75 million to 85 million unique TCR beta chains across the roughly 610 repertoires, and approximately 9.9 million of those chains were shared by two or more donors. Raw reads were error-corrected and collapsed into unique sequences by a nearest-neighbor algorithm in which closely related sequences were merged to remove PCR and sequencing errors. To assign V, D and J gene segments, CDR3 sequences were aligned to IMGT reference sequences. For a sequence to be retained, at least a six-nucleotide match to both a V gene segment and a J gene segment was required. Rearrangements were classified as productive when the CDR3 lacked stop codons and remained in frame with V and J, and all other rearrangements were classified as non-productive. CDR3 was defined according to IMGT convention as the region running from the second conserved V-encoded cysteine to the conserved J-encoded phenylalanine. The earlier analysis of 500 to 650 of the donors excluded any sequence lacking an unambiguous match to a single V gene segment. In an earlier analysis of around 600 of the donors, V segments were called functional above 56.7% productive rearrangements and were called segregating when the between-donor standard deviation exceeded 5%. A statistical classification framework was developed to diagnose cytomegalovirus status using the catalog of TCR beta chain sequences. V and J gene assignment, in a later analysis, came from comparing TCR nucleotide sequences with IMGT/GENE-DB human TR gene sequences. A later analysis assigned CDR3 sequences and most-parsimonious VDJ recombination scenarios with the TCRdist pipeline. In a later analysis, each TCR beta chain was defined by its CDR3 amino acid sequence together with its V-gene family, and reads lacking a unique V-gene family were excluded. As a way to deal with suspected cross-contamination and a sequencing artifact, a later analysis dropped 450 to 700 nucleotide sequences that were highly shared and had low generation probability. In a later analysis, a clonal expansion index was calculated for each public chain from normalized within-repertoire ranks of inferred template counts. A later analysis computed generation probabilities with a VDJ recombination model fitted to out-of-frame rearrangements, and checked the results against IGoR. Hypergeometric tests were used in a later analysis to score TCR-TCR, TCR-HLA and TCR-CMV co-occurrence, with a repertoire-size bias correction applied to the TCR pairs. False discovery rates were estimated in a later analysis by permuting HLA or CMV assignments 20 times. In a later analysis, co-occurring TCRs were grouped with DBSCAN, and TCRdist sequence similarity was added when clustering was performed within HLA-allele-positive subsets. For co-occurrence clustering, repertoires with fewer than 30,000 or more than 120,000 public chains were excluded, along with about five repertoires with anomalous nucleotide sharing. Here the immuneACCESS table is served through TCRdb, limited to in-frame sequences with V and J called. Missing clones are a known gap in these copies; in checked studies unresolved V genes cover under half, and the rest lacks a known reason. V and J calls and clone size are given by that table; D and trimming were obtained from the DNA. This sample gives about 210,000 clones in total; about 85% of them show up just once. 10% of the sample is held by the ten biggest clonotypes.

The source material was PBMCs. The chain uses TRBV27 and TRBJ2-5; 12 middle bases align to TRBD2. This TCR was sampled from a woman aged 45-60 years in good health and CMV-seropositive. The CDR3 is CASSSGLAGKQETQYF. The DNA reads TGTGCCAGCAGTTCAGGACTAGCGGGGAAGCAAGAGACCCAGTACTTC.